Here is one T cell receptor (beta chain) with its context. There is no known antigen for this receptor. Base qualities were left out, and no much larger clone turns up one base away. The sample's time point, from its label and the paper: baseline before first vaccination. Samples from vaccinated people were obtained from the UK trials COV001 and COV002, which included a single-blind randomized controlled phase 2/3 trial of AZD1222 (ChAdOx1 nCoV-19) in healthy adults. For TCRbeta chain sequencing, PBMC samples were collected from trial participants at day 0 and at day 28 after the second dose. V loses 1 base of germline sequence and J loses 4 bases, and the interval between the two ends is 8 bases. The CDR3 contains 13 residues, cysteine and phenylalanine counted. Left in the record is the CDR3 DNA by itself, 39 bases read in frame from the first base. The germline V gene yields MDHEN for CDR1 and SYDVKM for CDR2.

The CDR3 regions of human TCRbeta chains were analyzed by immunosequencing. On the study's bioinformatics: TCRs in the repertoires were compared against a reference library of SARS-CoV-2-specific TCRs that had been generated with the MIRA antigen-specificity platform. Breadth was defined as the fraction of unique TCRs that were SARS-CoV-2-associated, and depth was defined as the fraction of total T cells that were SARS-CoV-2-associated. Using the MIRA data, each spike-specific TCR was assigned both to the spike region to which the TCR was reactive and to a CD4 or CD8 class. Log10-transformed breadth and depth values were compared by one-way ANOVA with Sidak's multiple comparisons tests. Held by TCRdb, this immuneACCESS table contains in-frame sequences only and omits some clones. Under half of the omission traces to an unresolved V gene where checked; the cause of the rest is unknown. That table furnishes V, J and clone size, whereas the DNA furnished D and trimming. This sample holds roughly 140,000 clones; about 86% were observed only once. Clones ranked in the top ten supply under 3.5% of the sample.

This entry is derived from a study of T cell responses to AZD1222 COVID-19 vaccine (dated by TCRdb to the early 2020s). Background on the whole study: AZD1222 recipients with second doses at about 4 weeks or about 12 weeks were pooled, because spike-specific TCR depth and breadth did not differ between schedules. A total of 233 trial participants underwent TCR sequencing, of whom approximately 200 had received two doses of AZD1222 and around 26 had received two doses of the MenACWY control vaccine. Enrollment into the trials was organized by age into subgroups of 18-55, 56-69 and 70-plus years, and those subgroups contained about 150, 27 and 61 TCR-sequenced participants, respectively.

Overall study results and their limits: Participants were mostly white British, with more females than males. The authors suggested clonal diversity may have been underestimated. The 56-69-year group was small, and its depth increase did not reach significance, likely because of low power. Conclusions about previously exposed vaccinees are limited, since just six AZD1222 recipients were seropositive for SARS-CoV-2 at baseline. Reportedly, close to half of the unique spike-specific TCRs recognized epitopes lying outside the regions that are mutated in the B.1.351 and B.1.1.7 variants. Spike-specific TCR breadth and depth rose significantly after two AZD1222 doses compared with day 0 and with MenACWY recipients. CD4 TCRs associated with the vaccine covered the entire spike protein, and the dominant responses were in regions 160-218 and 743-854. Because no day 14 peak-response samples were available, the repertoires could be characterized only after the peak T cell response.

This sequence originates from an adult in good health. The sample consisted of peripheral blood, taken on day 0 of AZD1222 vaccination. The chain joins TRBV28 to TRBJ2-7, with a weak D call of TRBD1 (6 bases match). This receptor carries the CDR3 CASSLYRAYEQYF. The DNA reads as follows: TGTGCCAGCAGTTTATACAGGGCTTACGAGCAGTACTTC.